This entry lists 29 T cell receptor beta chains sequenced from one sample in a study of early T cells in non-severe SARS-CoV-2 infection. TCRdb reprocessed the 5' RACE reads with MiXCR, giving one entry per CDR3 protein. There are over 45,000 distinct CDR3 sequences in the sample; 7.7% occur only once, and about 10% lies in the top ten. The sequencing here drew on whole blood, taken at baseline. These TCRs come from an adult who was a healthcare worker with PCR-confirmed SARS-CoV-2 infection or an uninfected control (not recorded which).

The sample holds a few counts of this clonotype. V is TRBV20-1 and J is TRBJ1-2; D may be TRBD1 (6 bases). V was cut by 0 bases and J by 2 bases, with 13 bases left in between. Germline-derived CDR1 and CDR2 are DFQATT and SNEGSKA (reference sequence). CDR3 length equals 15 residues. The CDR3 region is CSARDYREVNYGYTF. The CDR3, as DNA: TGCAGTGCTAGAGATTACAGGGAGGTAAACTATGGCTACACCTTC.

This clonotype came up many times. This chain uses TRBV10-3 with TRBJ2-2; D tentatively fits TRBD1 or TRBD2 (5 bases each). In germline, CDR1 is ENHRY, CDR2 SYGVKD. V was trimmed by 10 bases and J by 2 bases, leaving 23 bases between them. This CDR3 is built from 17 residues. CDR3 in amino acids: CATKGWAEAKNTGELFF. The CDR3 region has the DNA TGTGCCACCAAGGGGTGGGCGGAGGCGAAAAACACCGGGGAGCTGTTTTTT.

V usage is TRBV20-1 and J usage is TRBJ2-3; tentative D call: TRBD1 (6 bases). CDR3 length: 13 residues. The V and J ends lost 6 bases and 4 bases respectively, with 14 bases between them. Per germline, CDR1 DFQATT and CDR2 SNEGSKA (reference sequence). CDR3 sequence (DNA): TGCAGTGCCCTTGGACAGACTGCAGATACGCAGTATTTT. It encodes CSALGQTADTQYF.

There are many counts of this clonotype. J is TRBJ2-3 and V is TRBV7-2, with D perhaps TRBD2 (7 bases). CDR3 length: 13 amino acids. Germline CDR1 reads SGHTA; CDR2 reads FQGNSA. Trimming left V 5 bases short and J 9 bases short, with 15 bases between. CDR3 sequence (DNA): TGTGCCAGCAGCAAGGGGGGGGAGCGCACGCAGTATTTT. Residues: CASSKGGERTQYF.

This clonotype has ten or more counts. The chain employs TRBV9 and TRBJ2-3, with 12 bases lining up with TRBD2. Germline V CDR1 and CDR2: SGDLS, YYNGEE. V gave up 4 bases and J gave up 4 bases; unmatched junction bases: 10. CDR3 length: 17 residues. Here the CDR3 reads CASSQRGLAGGADTQYF. CDR3 coding DNA: TGTGCCAGCAGCCAAAGGGGCCTAGCGGGAGGGGCAGATACGCAGTATTTT. The entire variable domain, with the rest obtained from reference TRBV9 and TRBJ2-3, is as follows: DSGVTQTPKHLITATGQRVTLRCSPRSGDLSVYWYQQSLDQGLQFLIQYYNGEERAKGNILERFSAQQFPDLHSELNLSSLELGDSALYFCASSQRGLAGGADTQYFGPGTRLTVL.

On this clonotype: A much larger clonotype is one base distant, so this may be a read error. The V call is TRBV28, the J call TRBJ2-7, with D perhaps matching TRBD1 (6 bases). Germline CDR1 reads MDHEN; CDR2 reads SYDVKM. This CDR3 contains 13 residues. The CDR3 here is CAGTGQGSYEQNF. The DNA for the CDR3 is TGTGCCGGTACAGGGCAGGGCTCCTACGAGCAGAACTTC.

This clonotype has a count of ten or more. The CDR3, as DNA: TGCGCCAGCAGCCAAGATCCTCCGTTTCGCGGCAGGGGGCATTCGGGGAACATTCAGTACTTC. Residues: CASSQDPPFRGRGHSGNIQYF. The chain uses TRBV4-1 and TRBJ2-4; 8 bases are a match to TRBD1. Germline V gives CDR1 MGHRA, CDR2 YSYEKL. CDR3 length equals 21 residues. V lost 0 bases, J lost 7 bases, and 23 bases stayed unmatched.

As concerns this clonotype: It may be a read error: a sequence one base away is much more abundant. The chain combines TRBV29-1 with TRBJ2-3, with D possibly being TRBD2 (7 bases). V was shortened by 6 bases and J by 7 bases, with 23 bases between the two germline ends. CDR3 size: 15 residues. Germline CDR1 reads SQVTM; CDR2 reads ANQGSEA. CDR3 protein: CSVEGTQGGTNTQYF. CDR3 coding DNA: TGCAGCGTCGAGGGCACACAGGGAGGGACTAATACGCAGTATTTT.

This chain links TRBV12-2 with TRBJ2-1; the table calls TRBD2, which could not be checked here. TRBV12-2 is a pseudogene. The length of the CDR3 is 14 residues. The CDR3: CASKRELTYNEQFF. The CDR3 nucleotides are TGTGCATCTAAGCGGGAGTTAACCTACAATGAGCAGTTCTTC.

The V call is TRBV4-3, the J call TRBJ2-3; TRBD2 aligns across 10 bases. Unmatched junction bases numbered 17, after V lost 1 base and J lost 1 base. This CDR3 spans 21 amino acids. Germline lookup yields CDR1 LGHNA and CDR2 YSLEER. The CDR3 protein is CASSQVASGRAPTYRTDTQYF. As DNA, the CDR3 is TGCGCCAGCAGCCAAGTGGCTAGCGGGAGAGCTCCTACCTATCGCACAGATACGCAGTATTTT.

The table lists this clonotype with many counts. The V and J genes are TRBV20-1 and TRBJ2-2, with D possibly TRBD1 on 5 matching bases. The CDR3 is made up of 12 amino acids. CDR1 is DFQATT and CDR2 is SNEGSKA in the germline V gene (reference sequence). For the CDR3, the DNA is TGCAGGGGCAGGGTAAACACCGGGGAGCTGTTTTTT. As protein: CRGRVNTGELFF.

The CDR3 coding sequence is TGTGCCTCCAGTTCCCCTGTTCCCAGGGAGCAGTTCTTC. Its protein is CASSSPVPREQFF. The chain has TRBV7-9 and TRBJ2-1; D not certain. Germline V CDR1 and CDR2: SEHNR, FQNEAQ (reference sequence). The germline V and J ends were trimmed by 11 bases and 10 bases, with 21 bases remaining between them. There are 13 residues in the CDR3.

This clonotype was observed at least ten times. The chain combines TRBV27 with TRBJ2-7; D remains unclear. The CDR3 totals 12 residues. Germline CDR1 and CDR2: MNHEY and SMNVEV (reference sequence). V dropped 5 bases and J dropped 0 bases, with 5 bases sitting between them. In DNA form, the CDR3 reads TGTGCCAGCAGTCGCAGCTCCTACGAGCAGTACTTC. Translating it yields CASSRSSYEQYF.

The J gene is TRBJ2-7, the V gene TRBV5-1; 7 bases are a match to TRBD2. The CDR3 consists of 14 residues. Germline V gene lookup returns CDR1 SGHRS and CDR2 YFSETQ. With 4 bases clipped from V and 5 bases from J, the junction kept 9 bases outside the gene matches. The CDR3 is CASSPPSGPNEQYF. In DNA form, the CDR3 reads TGCGCCAGCAGCCCTCCTAGCGGACCAAACGAGCAGTACTTC.

The rearrangement uses TRBV3-1 and TRBJ2-6; no firm D call. CDR3 length equals 14 residues. Trimming left V 1 base short and J 2 bases short, with 3 bases between. Germline V gene sequence: CDR1 LGHDT, CDR2 YNNKEL (reference sequence). CDR3 loop: CASSQVAGANVLTF. CDR3 coding DNA: TGTGCCAGCAGCCAAGTGGCTGGGGCCAACGTCCTGACTTTC.

This clonotype showed up many times. At one end the junction does not follow the germline gene, possibly because of a read error. The chain has TRBV28 and TRBJ2-7; 8 positions match TRBD1. The CDR3 contains 12 residues. CDR1 is MDHEN and CDR2 is SYDVKM in the germline V gene. The CDR3 DNA follows: TGTGCCAGCAGCTCCACGGTCGGGACAGGCGGCTTC. The encoded protein is CASSSTVGTGGF.

This clonotype has at least ten counts. The chain joins TRBV6-2 or TRBV6-3 to TRBJ2-6; 9 bases match TRBD1. The CDR3 sequence is 16 residues long. Germline V CDR1 and CDR2: MNHEY, SVGEGT. V was pared by 8 bases and J by 2 bases, with 7 bases of the junction left unmatched. CDR3 sequence: CASALTGGTGANVLTF. The CDR3 nucleotides read TGTGCCAGCGCACTGACAGGGGGAACTGGGGCCAACGTCCTGACTTTC.

The V and J genes are TRBV9 and TRBJ2-3; no reliable D call. Germline assignment: CDR1 SGDLS and CDR2 YYNGEE. The CDR3 loop spans 14 amino acids. Trimming left V 0 bases short and J 5 bases short, with 10 bases between. The CDR3: CASSVVGSRDTQYF. Here the CDR3 DNA reads TGTGCCAGCAGCGTAGTGGGGTCCAGAGATACGCAGTATTTT.

In DNA, the CDR3 is TGTGCCAGCAGTTTACCTCCCGGGGAGCTGTTTTTT. Amino acid sequence: CASSLPPGELFF. The rearrangement uses TRBV28 and TRBJ2-2, with D unresolved. The germline gives CDR1 MDHEN, CDR2 SYDVKM. Trimming removed 2 bases from V and 6 bases from J, with 4 bases in between. CDR3 length equals 12 residues.

Many counts were recorded for this clonotype. The chain joins TRBV6-5 to TRBJ2-6; no clear D gene. The ends were cut back, 4 bases at V and 0 bases at J, with 16 bases in the middle. The CDR3 runs to 18 residues. The germline V gene has CDR1 MNHEY and CDR2 SVGAGI. CDR3 bases: TGTGCCAGCAGTTCCCTGGTCTTAGGGTACTCTGGGGCCAACGTCCTGACTTTC. Amino acids: CASSSLVLGYSGANVLTF.

This clonotype was detected only a few times. The gene calls are TRBV4-3 and TRBJ2-5; 11 bases map to TRBD2. The junction had 9 bases not matched to a gene; V was cut back by 3 bases and J by 6 bases. CDR1 is LGHNA, CDR2 YSLEER, per germline. The CDR3 loop spans 16 amino acids. CDR3 residues: CASSQQTSGSFQTQYF. CDR3 in DNA: TGCGCCAGCAGCCAGCAAACTAGCGGGAGTTTTCAGACCCAGTACTTC.

There are a few counts of this clonotype. This chain connects TRBV18 to TRBJ2-7; TRBD2 agrees at 13 bases. Germline CDR1 and CDR2: KGHSH and LQKENI. The CDR3 covers 16 residues. The V and J ends lost 5 bases and 0 bases, in that order; junction bases with no gene match: 4. CDR3 DNA: TGTGCCAGCTCAACTGGGACTAGCGGGGTCTCCTACGAGCAGTACTTC. This translates into CASSTGTSGVSYEQYF. Complete variable domain (other parts from reference TRBV18 and TRBJ2-7): NAGVMQNPRHLVRRRGQEARLRCSPMKGHSHVYWYRQLPEEGLKFMVYLQKENIIDESGMPKERFSAEFPKEGPSILRIQQVVRGDSAAYFCASSTGTSGVSYEQYFGPGTRLTVT.

This clonotype has only a few counts. This rearrangement joins TRBV3-1 to TRBJ2-7; 11 bases are shared with TRBD1. From germline, CDR1 is LGHDT and CDR2 YNNKEL (reference sequence). CDR3 size: 18 residues. With 0 bases clipped from V and 0 bases from J, the junction kept 7 bases outside the gene matches. CDR3 protein: CASSQETWTGGCSYEQYF. CDR3 bases: TGTGCCAGCAGCCAAGAAACCTGGACAGGGGGCTGCTCCTACGAGCAGTACTTC.

By share, this clonotype counts as medium-sized. The chain uses TRBV5-4 and TRBJ2-7, with D tentatively TRBD1 or TRBD2 (5 bases each). This CDR3 contains 12 residues. Per germline, CDR1 SGHNT and CDR2 YYREEE (reference sequence). Trimming removed 4 bases at V and 4 bases at J, with 9 bases between. CDR3 sequence: CASSRGVYEQYF. CDR3 DNA sequence: TGTGCCAGCAGCCGAGGGGTGTACGAGCAGTACTTC. Combining the CDR3 with reference TRBV5-4 and TRBJ2-7 gives the whole variable domain ETGVTQSPTHLIKTRGQQVTLRCSSQSGHNTVSWYQQALGQGPQFIFQYYREEENGRGNFPPRFSGLQFPNYSSELNVNALELDDSALYLCASSRGVYEQYFGPGTRLTVT.

This clonotype has a count of ten or more. J is TRBJ2-2 and V is TRBV7-2; 8 bases are shared with TRBD2. Germline V gene sequence: CDR1 SGHTA, CDR2 FQGNSA. The CDR3 covers 16 residues. Trimming at V came to 6 bases and at J to 9 bases, leaving 15 bases not matched to a gene. CDR3 nucleotides: TGTGCCAGCAGAGAGCGGGAGCCCCGGAAGGGCCGGGAGCTGTTTTTT. Protein sequence: CASREREPRKGRELFF.

This clonotype has a count of ten or more. The V call is TRBV7-9, the J call TRBJ2-1; possibly TRBD2 for D (5 bases). The length of the CDR3 is 9 residues. CDR1 is SEHNR, CDR2 FQNEAQ, per germline (reference sequence). V was clipped by 11 bases and J by 9 bases, with 8 bases between them. DNA for the CDR3: TGTGCCGCGGGCGGTGAGCAGTTCTTC. This sequence encodes CAAGGEQFF.

This clonotype showed up just a few times. The rearrangement joins TRBV27 to TRBJ2-3; perhaps D is TRBD1 or TRBD2 (8 bases each). The CDR3 contains 16 residues. CDR1 is MNHEY and CDR2 is SMNVEV in the germline V gene (reference sequence). Trimming took 5 bases from V and 4 from J, leaving 19 bases between them. The CDR3 loop reads CASSQGAGGRADTQYF. In DNA form, the CDR3 reads TGTGCCAGCAGTCAGGGGGCGGGAGGAAGGGCAGATACGCAGTATTTT.

This clonotype has a handful of counts. The V gene is TRBV10-3, the J gene TRBJ2-3; tentative D call: TRBD2 (6 bases). The CDR3 runs 16 residues. Germline CDR1 ENHRY, CDR2 SYGVKD. Trimming shortened V by 5 bases and J by 2 bases, and 17 bases separated the two germline ends. CDR3 in amino acids: CAISPPTGTSTDTQYF. In DNA, the CDR3 is TGTGCCATCAGTCCGCCGACCGGGACTTCCACAGATACGCAGTATTTT.

V and J are TRBV7-6 and TRBJ2-7; TRBD2 is a possible D gene (6 bases). Germline V gene data show CDR1 as SGHVS and CDR2 as FNYEAQ. The length of the CDR3 is 12 residues. V was clipped by 1 base and J by 7 bases, with 8 bases between them. The CDR3 DNA sequence: TGTGCCAGCAGCTTAGGCAGCGGGGAGCAGTACTTC. It specifies CASSLGSGEQYF.